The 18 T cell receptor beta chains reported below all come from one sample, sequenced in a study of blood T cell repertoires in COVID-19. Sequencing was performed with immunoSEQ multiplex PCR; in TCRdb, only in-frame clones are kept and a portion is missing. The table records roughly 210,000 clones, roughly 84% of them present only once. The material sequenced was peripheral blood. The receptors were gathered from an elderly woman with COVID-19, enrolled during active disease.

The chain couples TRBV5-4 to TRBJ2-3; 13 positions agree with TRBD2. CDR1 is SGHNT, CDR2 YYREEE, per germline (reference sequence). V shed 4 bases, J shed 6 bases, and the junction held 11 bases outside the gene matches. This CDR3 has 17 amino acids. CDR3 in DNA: TGTGCCAGCAGCATTTTTCTACTAGCGGGGGGGCCTGATACGCAGTATTTT. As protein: CASSIFLLAGGPDTQYF.

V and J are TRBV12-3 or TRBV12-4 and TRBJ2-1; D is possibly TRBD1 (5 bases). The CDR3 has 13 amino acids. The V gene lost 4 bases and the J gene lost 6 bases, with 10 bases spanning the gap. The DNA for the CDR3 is TGTGCCAGCAGTTCGCGACAGCCCAATGAGCAGTTCTTC. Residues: CASSSRQPNEQFF.

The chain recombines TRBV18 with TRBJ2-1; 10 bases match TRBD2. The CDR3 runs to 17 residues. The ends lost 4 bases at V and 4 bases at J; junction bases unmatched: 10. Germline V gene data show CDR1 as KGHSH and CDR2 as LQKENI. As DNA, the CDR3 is TGTGCCAGCTCACACCTCTCCGGGACTAGCGAGTACAATGAGCAGTTCTTC. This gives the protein CASSHLSGTSEYNEQFF.

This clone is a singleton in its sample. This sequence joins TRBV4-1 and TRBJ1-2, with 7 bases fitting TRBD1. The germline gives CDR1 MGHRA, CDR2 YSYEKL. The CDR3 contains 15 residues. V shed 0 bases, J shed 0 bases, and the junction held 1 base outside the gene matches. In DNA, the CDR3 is TGCGCCAGCAGCCAAGAAGGGACAGCTAACTATGGCTACACCTTC. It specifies CASSQEGTANYGYTF.

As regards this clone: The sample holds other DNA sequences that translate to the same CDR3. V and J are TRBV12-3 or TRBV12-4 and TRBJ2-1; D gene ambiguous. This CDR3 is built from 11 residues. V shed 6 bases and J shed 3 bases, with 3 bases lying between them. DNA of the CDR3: TGTGCCAGCAGCAGCTACAATGAGCAGTTCTTC. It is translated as CASSSYNEQFF.

In nucleotides, the CDR3 is TGCAGTGCTAGTAACCCAGCGGGGGGAAAAGAGACCCAGTACTTC. This sequence encodes CSASNPAGGKETQYF. V is TRBV20-1 and J is TRBJ2-5, with TRBD2 identical over 9 bases. Germline assignment: CDR1 DFQATT and CDR2 SNEGSKA (reference sequence). After removal of 3 bases from V and 3 bases from J, the junction contained 8 bases not matched to a gene. CDR3 size: 15 residues.

In DNA, the CDR3 is TGTGCCAGCAGCCCCCGGACAGGGCCGAACACTGAAGCTTTCTTT. Protein product: CASSPRTGPNTEAFF. The gene calls are TRBV3-1 (or the pseudogene TRBV3-2) and TRBJ1-1, with TRBD1 matching 8 bases. J lost 1 base, V lost 4 bases, and 5 bases had no gene match. CDR3 size: 15 residues. Germline V gene data show CDR1 as LGHDT and CDR2 as YNNKEL (reference sequence).

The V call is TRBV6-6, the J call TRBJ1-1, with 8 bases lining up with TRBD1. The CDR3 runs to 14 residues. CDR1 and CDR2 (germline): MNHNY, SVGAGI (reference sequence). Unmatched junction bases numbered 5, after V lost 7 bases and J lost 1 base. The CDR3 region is CASTPGGANTEAFF. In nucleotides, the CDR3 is TGTGCCAGCACGCCAGGGGGCGCGAACACTGAAGCTTTCTTT.

CDR3 region: CASSEPGHASSPLHF. The CDR3 DNA reads TGTGCCAGTAGCGAACCGGGACATGCTTCGTCACCCCTCCACTTT. The chain couples TRBV19 to TRBJ1-6; D is perhaps TRBD1 (6 bases). The germline CDR1 and CDR2 sequences are LNHDA and SQIVND (reference sequence). This CDR3 has 15 residues. With 6 bases removed from V and 10 bases from J, the gap between germline ends came to 19 bases.

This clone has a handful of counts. CDR3 amino acids: CASSTVQGRQPQHF. The DNA for the CDR3 is TGTGCCAGTAGTACCGTCCAGGGTCGTCAGCCCCAGCATTTT. The chain couples TRBV19 to TRBJ1-5; perhaps TRBD1 as D (5 bases). In germline, CDR1 is LNHDA, CDR2 SQIVND (reference sequence). V gave up 4 bases and J gave up 6 bases, with 13 bases separating them. There are 14 residues in the CDR3.

The CDR3 nucleotides read TGTGCCAGCAGCTCTGGGACAGGGAGACAAGAGACCCAGTACTTC. Encoded protein: CASSSGTGRQETQYF. The chain has TRBV11-1 and TRBJ2-5, with 9 bases lining up with TRBD1. Germline V CDR1 and CDR2: SGHAT, FQDESV (reference sequence). After removal of 4 bases from V and 2 bases from J, the junction contained 5 bases not matched to a gene. The CDR3 is 15 residues long.

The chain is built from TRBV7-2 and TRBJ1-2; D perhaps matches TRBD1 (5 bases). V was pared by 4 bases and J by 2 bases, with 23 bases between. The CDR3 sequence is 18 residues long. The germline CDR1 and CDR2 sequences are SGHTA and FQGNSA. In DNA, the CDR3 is TGTGCCAGCAGCTCCCTTGGGGGGGTCCCCTCATCCAACTATGGCTACACCTTC. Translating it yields CASSSLGGVPSSNYGYTF.

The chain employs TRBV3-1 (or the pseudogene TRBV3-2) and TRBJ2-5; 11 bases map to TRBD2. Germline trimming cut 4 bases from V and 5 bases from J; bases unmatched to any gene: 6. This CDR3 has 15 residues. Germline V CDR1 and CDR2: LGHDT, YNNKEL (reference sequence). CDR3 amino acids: CASSPLTSGDETQYF. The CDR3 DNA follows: TGTGCCAGCAGCCCGTTGACTAGCGGGGATGAGACCCAGTACTTC.

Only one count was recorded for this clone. The CDR3 DNA reads as TGTGCCAGCAGACACCGGACAGGGGGTGTGTTGAACACTGAAGCTTTCTTT. Amino acids: CASRHRTGGVLNTEAFF. The rearrangement joins TRBV28 to TRBJ1-1, with TRBD1 matching 10 bases. The junction had 10 bases not matched to a gene; V was cut back by 6 bases and J by 0 bases. The germline V gene encodes CDR1 MDHEN and CDR2 SYDVKM. The length of the CDR3 is 17 residues.

Here the CDR3 DNA reads TGTGCCAGCAGCCCCGGGACAGGGGGTTTGGGTGGCTACACCTTC. Its protein is CASSPGTGGLGGYTF. The chain uses TRBV6-5 and TRBJ1-2, with 11 bases identical to TRBD1. The V and J ends lost 6 bases and 7 bases, in that order; junction bases with no gene match: 10. From germline, CDR1 is MNHEY and CDR2 SVGAGI. The CDR3 runs to 15 residues.

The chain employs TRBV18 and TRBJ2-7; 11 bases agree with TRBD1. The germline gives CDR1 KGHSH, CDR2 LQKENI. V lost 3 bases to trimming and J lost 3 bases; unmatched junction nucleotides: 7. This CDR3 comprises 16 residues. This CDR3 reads CASSPIFGTGGYEQYF. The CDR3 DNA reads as TGTGCCAGCTCACCCATTTTTGGGACAGGGGGCTACGAGCAGTACTTC.

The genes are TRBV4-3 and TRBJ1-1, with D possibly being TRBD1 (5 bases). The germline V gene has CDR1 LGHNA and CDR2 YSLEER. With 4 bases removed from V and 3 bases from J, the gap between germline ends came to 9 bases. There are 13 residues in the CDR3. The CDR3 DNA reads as TGCGCCAGCAGCCGTGGGGGGGACACTGAAGCTTTCTTT. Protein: CASSRGGDTEAFF.

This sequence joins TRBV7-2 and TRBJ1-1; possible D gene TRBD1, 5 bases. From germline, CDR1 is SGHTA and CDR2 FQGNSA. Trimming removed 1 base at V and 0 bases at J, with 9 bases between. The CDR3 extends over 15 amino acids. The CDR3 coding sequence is TGTGCCAGCAGCTTAGTAACAGGTTTGAACACTGAAGCTTTCTTT. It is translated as CASSLVTGLNTEAFF.